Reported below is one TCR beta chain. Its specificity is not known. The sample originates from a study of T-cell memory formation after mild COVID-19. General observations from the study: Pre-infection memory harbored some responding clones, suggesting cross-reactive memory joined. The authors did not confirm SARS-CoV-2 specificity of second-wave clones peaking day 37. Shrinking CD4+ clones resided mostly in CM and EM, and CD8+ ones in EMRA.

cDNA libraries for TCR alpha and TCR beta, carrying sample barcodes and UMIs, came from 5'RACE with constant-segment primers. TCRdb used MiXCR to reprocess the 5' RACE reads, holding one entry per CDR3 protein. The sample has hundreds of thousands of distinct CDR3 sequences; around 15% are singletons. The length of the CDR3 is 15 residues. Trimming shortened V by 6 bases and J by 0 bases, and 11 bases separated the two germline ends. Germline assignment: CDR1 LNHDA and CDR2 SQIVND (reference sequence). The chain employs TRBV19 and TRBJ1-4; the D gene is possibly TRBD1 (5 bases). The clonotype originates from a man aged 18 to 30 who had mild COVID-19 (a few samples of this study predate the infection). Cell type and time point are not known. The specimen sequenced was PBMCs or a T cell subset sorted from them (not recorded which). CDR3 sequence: CASSKARATNEKLFF. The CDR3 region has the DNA TGTGCCAGTAGCAAGGCCAGGGCAACTAATGAAAAACTGTTTTTT.